This TCR beta chain comes out of a study of cytomegalovirus exposure and HLA in healthy donors. Study details: A previous analysis identified 90 million to 140 million unique TCR beta sequences derived from approximately 190 million T cells. From donors who were HLA-typed, an early data release held approximately 80 million unique TCRs. Genotyping showed roughly 77% of 398 donors falling in the Caucasian-associated ancestry cluster.

Study-wide findings and caveats: Segments of the TCR beta V type were, in most cases, productive about 90% or about 30% of the time in an earlier analysis.

Trimming took 8 bases from V and 6 from J; bases not matched to a gene: 11. The CDR3 is 15 amino acids. In germline, CDR1 is MNHEY, CDR2 SMNVEV (reference sequence). The PCR used 60 Vbeta and 13 Jbeta primers. Clones were read by immunoSEQ multiplex PCR, and TCRdb kept only the in-frame ones, dropping some. The sample data list some 110,000 clones. Concerning this clone: Its specificity is not known.

V is TRBV27 and J is TRBJ2-2; 8 nucleotides agree with TRBD1. Source material: PBMCs. This receptor was identified in a man between 18 and 35 years old in good health and CMV-seronegative. For the CDR3, the DNA is TGTGCCAGCGGTCCGGGACAGGCAGCGCCCGGGGAGCTGTTTTTT. It translates to CASGPGQAAPGELFF.